This T cell receptor (beta chain) was captured in a study of a mutant IDH1 vaccine in newly diagnosed glioma. V lost 5 bases, J lost 11 bases, and 10 bases stayed unmatched. The CDR3 contains 14 residues. Germline CDR1 SGHVS, CDR2 FQNEAQ. For this clone: Its antigen is not known.

Specified time point: week 23, last vaccination. Each dose of the vaccine consisted of 300 ug of mutant IDH1 20-mer peptide, with topical imiquimod. Libraries were prepared by immunoSEQ multiplex PCR; TCRdb keeps only in-frame clonotypes and omits some of them. The table shows 45,000 to 65,000 clones, with roughly 77% occurring only once. The chain combines TRBV7-8 with TRBJ1-4; the match to TRBD1 covers 8 bases. This TCR was recovered from a woman aged 40 to 50 with glioma. Some clones in this sample may be carry-over from other donors' samples. Source: PBMCs, taken from a glioma patient whose treatment included an IDH1 peptide vaccine. CDR3 amino acids: CASSPRDRLMKLFF. The CDR3 region has the DNA TGTGCCAGCAGCCCCCGGGACAGGCTTATGAAACTGTTTTTT.